This record concerns one T cell receptor (beta chain) sequence. This record comes from a study of graft-versus-host responses after intestinal transplantation. As for the study in general: Multivisceral, liver-intestinal, or isolated intestinal transplants were received by the recipients. Each patient got anti-thymocyte globulin induction, then tacrolimus and steroids for around three years.

Graft specimens yielded both intraepithelial and lamina propria lymphocytes. Data came from immunoSEQ multiplex PCR; TCRdb stores just in-frame clones and leaves some out. The sample includes around 15,000 clones, 80% seen only once; the top ten take 18%. This receptor was identified in a human patient who received an intestinal transplant, so some T cells may come from the graft donor. The sample here was ileum tissue, taken roughly 3.5 months after intestinal transplant.

The CDR3 bases are TGTGCCAGCAGCCACCCCGGGACTAGCAGTTACACCGGGGAGCTGTTTTTT. Translation gives CASSHPGTSSYTGELFF. V is TRBV7-9 and J is TRBJ2-2; TRBD2 agrees at 9 bases. The CDR3 is 17 amino acids. Germline loops: CDR1 SEHNR, CDR2 FQNEAQ (reference sequence). Trimming cost V 5 bases and J 3 bases; bases outside gene matches: 10.